Below, 26 T cell receptor beta chains from the same sample are listed, as sequenced in a study of blood T cells in healthy people across ages. Next came a second PCR, run for 7 to 11 cycles, which used a sample-barcoded 5' primer along with a J-beta primer mix. TCRdb reanalysed the 5' RACE reads using MiXCR and keeps one entry per CDR3 protein. Of 600,000 to 800,000 distinct CDR3 sequences detected, over 40% appear once; the ten largest clones hold about 13%. Sequencing was performed on blood. The source is an elderly woman in good health.

The J gene is TRBJ2-1, the V gene TRBV4-3; 8 bases match TRBD2. Germline CDR1 reads LGHNA; CDR2 reads YSLEER. With V trimmed by 4 bases and J by 7 bases, 9 bases remained unmatched. The CDR3 loop spans 15 amino acids. The CDR3: CASSPPGGPRNEQFF. CDR3 in DNA: TGCGCCAGCAGCCCTCCGGGGGGGCCGAGAAATGAGCAGTTCTTC.

This clonotype occurred many times. The chain carries TRBV25-1 and TRBJ2-7; possible D gene TRBD2, 6 bases. The CDR3 length is 14 residues. Trimming left V 2 bases short and J 3 bases short, with 11 bases between. The V gene's germline CDR1 is MGHDK and CDR2 SYGVNS. The CDR3: CASSEMEGLYEQYF. The DNA for the CDR3 is TGTGCCAGCAGTGAAATGGAGGGACTCTACGAGCAGTACTTC.

V is TRBV2 and J is TRBJ2-2; 7 nucleotides align to TRBD1. This CDR3 is built from 15 residues. Germline CDR1 SNHLY, CDR2 FYNNEI. V dropped 6 bases and J dropped 3; count of bases not matched to a gene: 7. The CDR3 loop is CASSWDRSYTGELFF. The CDR3 DNA follows: TGTGCCAGCAGCTGGGACAGATCCTACACCGGGGAGCTGTTTTTT.

The rearrangement uses TRBV29-1 and TRBJ1-2; D is undetermined. Deletions cut 6 bases from V and 3 bases from J, with 17 bases between. This CDR3 region has 14 residues. Germline V lookup: CDR1 SQVTM, CDR2 ANQGSEA. CDR3 sequence reads: CSVPTPGADYGYTF. The CDR3 bases are TGCAGCGTCCCAACCCCGGGAGCGGACTATGGCTACACCTTC.

The chain couples TRBV11-2 to TRBJ1-2, with 8 nucleotides matching TRBD1. Trimming cost V 0 bases and J 4 bases; bases outside gene matches: 7. CDR1 SGHAT and CDR2 FQNNGV come from the germline V gene. The CDR3 spans 16 residues. As DNA, the CDR3 is TGTGCCAGCAGCTTAGATCCCCAGGGGGCCGTCTATGGCTACACCTTC. It specifies CASSLDPQGAVYGYTF.

The chain is built from TRBV7-6 and TRBJ2-7; 9 nucleotides align to TRBD1. CDR1 is SGHVS, CDR2 FNYEAQ, per germline. The CDR3 is 16 amino acids. V trimming: 4 bases; J trimming: 1 base; junction bases outside the gene matches: 8. This chain's CDR3 is CASSSGTGIASYEQYF. The CDR3 bases are TGTGCCAGCAGCTCAGGGACAGGGATCGCATCCTACGAGCAGTACTTC. Using reference TRBV7-6 and TRBJ2-7 for the parts outside the CDR3, the full variable domain is GAGVSQSPRYKVTKRGQDVALRCDPISGHVSLYWYRQALGQGPEFLTYFNYEAQQDKSGLPNDRFSAERPEGSISTLTIQRTEQRDSAMYRCASSSGTGIASYEQYFGPGTRLTVT.

A few counts support this clonotype. The CDR3 is CASRPLARGFTDTQYF. The DNA for the CDR3 is TGTGCCAGCAGGCCCCTAGCCAGGGGGTTCACAGATACGCAGTATTTT. The chain is built from TRBV12-3 or TRBV12-4 and TRBJ2-3; 7 nucleotides agree with TRBD1. V was clipped by 6 bases and J by 2 bases; unmatched bases: 11. This CDR3 contains 16 residues.

CDR3 sequence: CSVEGGGTASWNEQFF. CDR3 in DNA: TGCAGCGTTGAAGGCGGAGGGACAGCTTCTTGGAATGAGCAGTTCTTC. The chain links TRBV29-1 to TRBJ2-1, with D maybe TRBD1 (7 bases). This CDR3 region has 16 residues. V lost 1 base and J 7 bases, leaving 20 bases between the germline ends. Germline values: CDR1 SQVTM, CDR2 ANQGSEA.

This clonotype was picked up a small number of times. This chain uses TRBV12-3 or TRBV12-4 with TRBJ1-3; D gene unclear. V was pared by 7 bases and J by 0 bases, with 16 bases between. The CDR3 consists of 16 residues. The DNA of the CDR3 is TGTGCCAGCACCTTGGACCAAGTCATCTCTGGAAACACCATATATTTT. Its translation: CASTLDQVISGNTIYF.

The CDR3 DNA is TGTGCCAGCAGCTTGGGGGGGCACAAAGGAGATACGCAGTATTTT. Its protein is CASSLGGHKGDTQYF. The chain recombines TRBV7-2 with TRBJ2-3; a possible D gene is TRBD2 (7 bases). Trimming took off 3 bases at V and 5 bases at J, with 15 bases between the two ends. The CDR3 length is 15 residues. Germline V CDR1 and CDR2: SGHTA, FQGNSA.

The chain couples TRBV19 to TRBJ2-1; 8 bases are shared with TRBD2. Germline V gives CDR1 LNHDA, CDR2 SQIVND (reference sequence). V shed 3 bases and J 5 bases; nucleotides not matched to a gene: 3. CDR3 size: 14 residues. CDR3 region: CASSIRGGHNEQFF. In DNA form, the CDR3 reads TGTGCCAGTAGTATCCGGGGGGGGCACAATGAGCAGTTCTTC.

This chain joins TRBV6-2 or TRBV6-3 and TRBJ2-7; a weak D match, TRBD1 (6 bases). This CDR3 contains 12 residues. Between the trimmed V and J ends, which lost 5 bases and 10 bases, there was a span of 15 bases. The germline gives CDR1 MNHEY, CDR2 SVGEGT. The DNA of the CDR3 is TGTGCCAGCAGTAGGACAGAAGAGGCCCAGTACTTC. Residues: CASSRTEEAQYF.

About this clonotype: A read error may explain this, as a much larger clone is one base away. This chain links TRBV7-2 with TRBJ2-4, with D possibly being TRBD1 or TRBD2 (5 bases each). V was shortened by 2 bases and J by 5 bases, with 16 bases between the two germline ends. Germline assignment: CDR1 SGHTA and CDR2 FQGNSA. This CDR3 is 16 amino acids long. The CDR3 DNA follows: TGTGCCAGCAGCTTAACCGGGGCTAGGCCCCAAAACATTCAGTACTTC. It translates to CASSLTGARPQNIQYF.

The CDR3 nucleotides are TGCAGTGCACATTCCGGGTTTCACCTTAATTCACCCCTCCACTTT. Protein product: CSAHSGFHLNSPLHF. The chain employs TRBV20-1 and TRBJ1-6; D ambiguous. Trimming shortened V by 6 bases and J by 6 bases, and 18 bases separated the two germline ends. The CDR3 is 15 residues long. Germline V gives CDR1 DFQATT, CDR2 SNEGSKA (reference sequence).

The CDR3 nucleotides are TGCAGTGCTAGTAAACCCGGCGGGAGCACCGGGGAGCTGTTTTTT. This encodes CSASKPGGSTGELFF. This chain uses TRBV20-1 with TRBJ2-2; 7 bases are shared with TRBD2. The length of the CDR3 is 15 residues. Unmatched junction bases numbered 8, after V lost 3 bases and J lost 4 bases. CDR1 is DFQATT, CDR2 SNEGSKA, per germline (reference sequence).

There are a few counts of this clonotype. This chain joins TRBV7-2 and TRBJ1-6; D is unresolved. The V gene's germline CDR1 is SGHTA and CDR2 FQGNSA. Trimming took off 3 bases at V and 7 bases at J, with 7 bases between the two ends. CDR3 size: 13 residues. CDR3: CASSFGRNSPLHF. CDR3 DNA: TGTGCCAGCAGCTTTGGGAGGAATTCACCCCTCCACTTT.

As for this clonotype: A much more abundant neighbour one base away suggests this may be a read error. This rearrangement joins TRBV27 to TRBJ2-4; D possibly corresponds to TRBD1 (6 bases). The end of the DNA fits TRBJ2-5 better, so the J call may be wrong. CDR3 length equals 14 residues. Germline V gene lookup returns CDR1 MNHEY and CDR2 SMNVEV (reference sequence). The CDR3 nucleotides are TGTGCCAGCAGTGCAACAGGGTCACAAGAGACCCAGTACTTC. It yields the protein CASSATGSQETQYF.

For this clonotype: Since a much larger clone is just one base distant, this may be a read error. The chain carries TRBV10-3 and TRBJ2-7; no firm D call. Germline V gene sequence: CDR1 ENHRY, CDR2 SYGVKD. CDR3 size: 13 residues. CDR3 bases: TGTGCCGTCAGGCTGGAAAGCTCCTACGAGCAGTACTTC. Translating gives CAVRLESSYEQYF.

This sequence joins TRBV9 and TRBJ2-1; 12 bases map to TRBD2. The J call may not be correct, given that the DNA end is closer to TRBJ2-7. The CDR3 sequence is 15 residues long. The germline gives CDR1 SGDLS, CDR2 YYNGEE. This CDR3 is CASSRTSGTYNEQYF. For the CDR3, the DNA is TGTGCCAGCAGCCGGACTAGCGGGACGTACAATGAGCAGTACTTC.

This clonotype has at least ten counts. The chain combines TRBV10-2 with TRBJ2-3, with 9 bases that match TRBD1. J gave up 11 bases and V 3 bases, and 3 bases lay outside the gene matches. This CDR3 region has 12 residues. CDR1 and CDR2 (germline): WSHSY, SAAADI. CDR3 coding DNA: TGCGCCAGCAGTGACTTGGGACAGGGGCAGTATTTT. Translating it yields CASSDLGQGQYF.

Only a few counts were recorded for this clonotype. This CDR3 reads CASSGDRSDEQFF. CDR3 nucleotides: TGTGCCAGCAGTGGGGACAGGTCGGATGAGCAGTTCTTC. This rearrangement joins TRBV7-8 to TRBJ2-1, with 8 positions matching TRBD1. V lost 6 bases to trimming and J lost 8 bases; unmatched junction nucleotides: 6. CDR1 is SGHVS and CDR2 is FQNEAQ in the germline V gene. CDR3 size: 13 residues.

V and J are TRBV7-9 and TRBJ1-2; D might be TRBD1 (5 bases). Germline loops: CDR1 SEHNR, CDR2 FQNEAQ (reference sequence). This CDR3 has 17 amino acids. The germline V and J ends were trimmed by 5 bases and 0 bases, with 19 bases remaining between them. The CDR3 DNA follows: TGTGCCAGCAGCGGGGCCCCTGAAGGCGACTCTAACTATGGCTACACCTTC. Its translation is CASSGAPEGDSNYGYTF.

The J gene is TRBJ2-1, the V gene TRBV2; D is possibly TRBD2 (6 bases). The ends were cut back, 6 bases at V and 6 bases at J, with 15 bases in the middle. CDR3 size: 14 residues. Per the germline V gene, CDR1 is SNHLY and CDR2 is FYNNEI. The CDR3 region is CASRRDFAPNEQFF. The CDR3 nucleotides read TGTGCCAGCAGGCGGGACTTCGCTCCCAATGAGCAGTTCTTC.

CDR3 residues: CSAAGYQPQHF. CDR3 sequence (DNA): TGCAGTGCCGCAGGGTATCAGCCCCAGCATTTT. V gene TRBV20-1 combines with J gene TRBJ1-5; possibly TRBD1 for D (5 bases). This CDR3 is built from 11 residues. Germline CDR1 and CDR2: DFQATT and SNEGSKA (reference sequence). V dropped 6 bases and J dropped 5 bases, with 8 bases sitting between them.

The rearrangement joins TRBV10-3 to TRBJ2-2; D gene uncertain. Deletions cut 7 bases from V and 0 bases from J, with 9 bases between. The CDR3 contains 14 residues. Looked up from germline, CDR1 is ENHRY and CDR2 is SYGVKD. In DNA form, the CDR3 reads TGTGCCATCACCCCGGACCCGAACACCGGGGAGCTGTTTTTT. Its protein product is CAITPDPNTGELFF.

About this clonotype itself: An end of the junction differs from the germline gene, which may be a read error. The rearrangement links TRBV5-1 to TRBJ2-1; D possibly corresponds to TRBD1 (6 bases). This CDR3 has 15 residues. Germline values: CDR1 SGHRS, CDR2 YFSETQ. In DNA, the CDR3 is TGCGCCAGCGGCTTGGGGACACAGTTCTACAATGAGCAGTTCTTC. Its translation: CASGLGTQFYNEQFF.